Shown below are 15 T cell receptor beta chains from a single sample sequenced in a study of blood T cell repertoires in COVID-19. TCRdb keeps only in-frame clones here, not all; method: immunoSEQ multiplex PCR. Counted here are about 120,000 clones, roughly 86% occurring once; the ten biggest clones make up 10% to 12%. The material sequenced was peripheral blood. The receptors were gathered from a woman in her 70s with COVID-19, enrolled during active disease.

The chain joins TRBV7-9 to TRBJ1-1, with 7 bases aligning to TRBD1. This CDR3 comprises 16 residues. Germline CDR1 reads SEHNR; CDR2 reads FQNEAQ (reference sequence). After removal of 2 bases from V and 5 bases from J, the junction contained 11 bases not matched to a gene. The CDR3 region is CASSLQTGRMGTEAFF. The DNA for the CDR3 is TGTGCCAGCAGCTTACAGACAGGGAGGATGGGGACTGAAGCTTTCTTT.

V gene TRBV5-4 combines with J gene TRBJ2-5; the D gene is possibly TRBD2 (7 bases). Per germline, CDR1 SGHNT and CDR2 YYREEE (reference sequence). CDR3 length equals 16 residues. Trimming shortened V by 4 bases and J by 0 bases, and 16 bases separated the two germline ends. CDR3: CASSGTRGGYQETQYF. For the CDR3, the DNA is TGTGCCAGCAGCGGAACAAGGGGGGGGTACCAAGAGACCCAGTACTTC.

The chain is built from TRBV5-4 and TRBJ2-2; weak D call: TRBD2 (6 bases). Germline V gene data show CDR1 as SGHNT and CDR2 as YYREEE (reference sequence). The V gene lost 4 bases and the J gene lost 5 bases, with 15 bases spanning the gap. This CDR3 spans 15 amino acids. The DNA of the CDR3 is TGTGCCAGCAGCCCGGGTTTGGGGGGTACCGGGGAGCTGTTTTTT. It codes for CASSPGLGGTGELFF.

This clone came up a few times. The chain links TRBV2 to TRBJ1-5; 8 nucleotides line up with TRBD1. The germline V gene has CDR1 SNHLY and CDR2 FYNNEI. V lost 5 bases to trimming and J lost 2 bases; unmatched junction nucleotides: 2. The CDR3 is made up of 14 amino acids. The CDR3: CASSSDRGNQPQHF. DNA for the CDR3: TGTGCCAGCAGTTCGGACAGGGGCAATCAGCCCCAGCATTTT.

This chain links TRBV30 with TRBJ1-5; no clear D gene. Trimming removed 3 bases at V and 0 bases at J, with 6 bases between. CDR1 GTSNPN and CDR2 SVGIG come from the germline V gene (reference sequence). The CDR3 covers 13 residues. Here the CDR3 reads CAWRGSSNQPQHF. In DNA, the CDR3 is TGTGCCTGGAGGGGGAGTAGCAATCAGCCCCAGCATTTT. Full variable domain (remainder filled in from reference TRBV30 and TRBJ1-5): SQTIHQWPATLVQPVGSPLSLECTVEGTSNPNLYWYRQAAGRGLQLLFYSVGIGQISSEVPQNLSASRPQDRQFILSSKKLLLSDSGFYLCAWRGSSNQPQHFGDGTRLSIL.

The chain has TRBV6-5 and TRBJ1-1, with D tentatively TRBD1 (5 bases). The V and J ends lost 0 bases and 9 bases respectively, with 14 bases between them. This CDR3 has 14 amino acids. Germline V gene lookup returns CDR1 MNHEY and CDR2 SVGAGI. The DNA of the CDR3 is TGTGCCAGCAGTTACTCAGGGGCGCTATTCAAAGCTTTCTTT. Protein product: CASSYSGALFKAFF.

The genes are TRBV2 and TRBJ2-2; a possible D gene is TRBD1 (5 bases). The CDR3 runs 13 residues. The germline gives CDR1 SNHLY, CDR2 FYNNEI. V lost 6 bases, J lost 6 bases, and 11 bases lay in between. The CDR3 loop is CASRAGLPGELFF. The CDR3 nucleotides are TGTGCCAGCAGGGCAGGGTTACCCGGGGAGCTGTTTTTT.

The genes are TRBV7-8 and TRBJ2-1, with 12 bases aligning to TRBD2. V was pared by 5 bases and J by 5 bases, with 19 bases of the junction left unmatched. Germline loops: CDR1 SGHVS, CDR2 FQNEAQ. CDR3 length: 20 amino acids. This chain's CDR3 is CASSETFPLLAGGKNNEQFF. In DNA form, the CDR3 reads TGTGCCAGCAGCGAAACTTTTCCCCTCCTAGCGGGGGGGAAGAACAATGAGCAGTTCTTC. Together with reference TRBV7-8 and TRBJ2-1, the CDR3 gives the full variable domain: GAGVSQSPRYKVAKRGQDVALRCDPISGHVSLFWYQQALGQGPEFLTYFQNEAQLDKSGLPSDRFFAERPEGSVSTLKIQRTQQEDSAVYLCASSETFPLLAGGKNNEQFFGPGTRLTVL.

V and J are TRBV4-1 and TRBJ1-4; D is unclear. CDR1 and CDR2 (germline): MGHRA, YSYEKL. Trimming cost V 4 bases and J 0 bases, with 12 bases left between them. The CDR3 runs to 16 residues. CDR3 region: CASSPREGPTNEKLFF. CDR3 bases: TGCGCCAGCAGCCCGAGAGAGGGCCCAACTAATGAAAAACTGTTTTTT.

The chain employs TRBV2 and TRBJ2-2; tentative D call: TRBD1 (6 bases). CDR1 is SNHLY and CDR2 is FYNNEI in the germline V gene. V gave up 3 bases and J gave up 1 base, with 12 bases separating them. This CDR3 has 16 amino acids. In DNA, the CDR3 is TGTGCCAGCAGTGATTGGGGGCGACAGAACACCGGGGAGCTGTTTTTT. It yields the protein CASSDWGRQNTGELFF.

In this sample, this clone turned up a few times. The gene calls are TRBV7-2 and TRBJ2-3, with D uncertain. The germline gives CDR1 SGHTA, CDR2 FQGNSA. V was clipped by 1 base and J by 2 bases, with 10 bases between them. The CDR3 totals 15 residues. The CDR3: CASSLETSSTDTQYF. The CDR3 nucleotides are TGTGCCAGCAGCTTAGAGACATCTTCCACAGATACGCAGTATTTT.

This chain uses TRBV12-3 or TRBV12-4 with TRBJ2-2; 8 nucleotides line up with TRBD2. Losses at the gene ends were 6 bases for V and 6 bases for J; bases not matched to a gene: 3. The CDR3 covers 13 residues. CDR3 bases: TGTGCCAGCAGAACAGCGGGGGCCGGGGAGCTGTTTTTT. Amino acids: CASRTAGAGELFF.

The V call is TRBV27, the J call TRBJ1-6; the match to TRBD1 covers 9 bases. The CDR3 is 14 amino acids. The junction had 8 bases not matched to a gene; V was cut back by 3 bases and J by 14 bases. Germline CDR1 reads MNHEY; CDR2 reads SMNVEV (reference sequence). In nucleotides, the CDR3 is TGTGCCAGCAGTTTTAGGGACAGGGTAAAGACCCTCCACTTT. Protein: CASSFRDRVKTLHF.

The rearrangement joins TRBV5-1 to TRBJ2-1; D might be TRBD1 (6 bases). This CDR3 region has 15 residues. The V end was cut by 0 bases, the J end by 4 bases, with 11 bases between. Germline V gene lookup returns CDR1 SGHRS and CDR2 YFSETQ. The CDR3 nucleotides are TGCGCCAGCAGCTTGGCTGGGGGCAGGTACAATGAGCAGTTCTTC. Protein sequence: CASSLAGGRYNEQFF.

J is TRBJ2-7 and V is TRBV7-9, with D uncertain. Trimming shortened V by 4 bases and J by 1 base, and 5 bases separated the two germline ends. CDR3 length equals 12 residues. The germline gives CDR1 SEHNR, CDR2 FQNEAQ (reference sequence). The CDR3 DNA sequence: TGTGCCAGCAGCTCCCTTTCCTACGAGCAGTACTTC. Translation: CASSSLSYEQYF.